This paragraph reports one T cell receptor beta chain. This record comes from a study of radiation and T cells in renal cell carcinoma. The V segment lost 4 bases and the J segment 6 bases; nucleotides outside the gene matches: 7. The germline V gene encodes CDR1 MNHEY and CDR2 SVGAGI. This CDR3 is 14 amino acids long. Time point defined: baseline pretreatment blood. Stated treatment: 15 Gy SBRT to primary tumor, nephrectomy 4 weeks later. Sequencing was performed with immunoSEQ multiplex PCR; in TCRdb, only in-frame clones are kept and a portion is missing. Here the sample spans some 100,000 clones, over 75% being singletons.

This material consisted of blood, taken from a patient whose treatment included radiotherapy and nephrectomy. The chain carries TRBV6-5 and TRBJ2-7; 9 bases agree with TRBD1. The receptor was derived from a man aged 60 to 69 with renal cell carcinoma. As DNA, the CDR3 is TGTGCCAGCAGTTGGCGACAGGGGGTTGGCGAGCAGTACTTC. It translates to CASSWRQGVGEQYF.